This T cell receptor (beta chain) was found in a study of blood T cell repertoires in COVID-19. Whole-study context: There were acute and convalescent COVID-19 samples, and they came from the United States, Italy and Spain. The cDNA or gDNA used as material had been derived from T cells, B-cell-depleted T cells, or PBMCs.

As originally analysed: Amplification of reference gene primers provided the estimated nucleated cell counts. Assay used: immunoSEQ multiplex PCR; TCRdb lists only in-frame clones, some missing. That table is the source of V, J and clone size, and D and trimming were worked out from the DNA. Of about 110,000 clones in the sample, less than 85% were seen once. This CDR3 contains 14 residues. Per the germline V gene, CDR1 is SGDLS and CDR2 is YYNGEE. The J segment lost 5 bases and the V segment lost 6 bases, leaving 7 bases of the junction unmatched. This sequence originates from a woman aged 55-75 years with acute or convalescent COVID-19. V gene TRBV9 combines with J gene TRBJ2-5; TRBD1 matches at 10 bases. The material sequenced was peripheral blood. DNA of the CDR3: TGTGCCAGCACATTTGGGACAGGGGCGGAGACCCAGTACTTC. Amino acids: CASTFGTGAETQYF.